Sequencing of this T cell receptor (beta chain) was carried out in a study of T cell responses to AZD1222 COVID-19 vaccine. Sequenced by immunoSEQ multiplex PCR; TCRdb stores in-frame clones only, minus some. The table shows around 87,000 clones, with approximately 84% occurring only once. V dropped 0 bases and J dropped 4 bases, with 14 bases sitting between them. The germline CDR1 and CDR2 sequences are SGHRS and YFSETQ. The CDR3 is made up of 16 amino acids. This specimen was peripheral blood, taken on day 0 of AZD1222 vaccination. The receptor was derived from an adult in good health. The chain combines TRBV5-1 with TRBJ2-1, with D possibly TRBD2 on 5 matching bases. CDR3 in amino acids: CASSLAVWGVYNEQFF. CDR3 sequence (DNA): TGCGCCAGCAGCTTGGCAGTATGGGGAGTATACAATGAGCAGTTCTTC.